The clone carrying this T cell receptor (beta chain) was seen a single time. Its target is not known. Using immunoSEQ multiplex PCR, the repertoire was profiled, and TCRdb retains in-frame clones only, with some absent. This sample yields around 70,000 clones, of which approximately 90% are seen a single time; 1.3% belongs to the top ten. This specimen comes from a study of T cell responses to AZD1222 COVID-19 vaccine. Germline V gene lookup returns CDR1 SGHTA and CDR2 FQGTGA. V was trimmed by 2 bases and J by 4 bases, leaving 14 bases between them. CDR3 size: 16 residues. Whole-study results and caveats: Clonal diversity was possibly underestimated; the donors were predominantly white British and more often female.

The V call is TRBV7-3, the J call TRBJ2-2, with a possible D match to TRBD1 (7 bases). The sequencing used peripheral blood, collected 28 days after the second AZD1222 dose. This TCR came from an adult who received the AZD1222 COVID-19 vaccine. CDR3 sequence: CASSLARQGGTGELFF. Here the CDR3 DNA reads TGTGCCAGCAGCTTAGCGCGTCAGGGGGGCACCGGGGAGCTGTTTTTT. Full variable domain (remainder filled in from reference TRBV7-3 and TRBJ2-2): GAGVSQTPSNKVTEKGKYVELRCDPISGHTALYWYRQSLGQGPEFLIYFQGTGAADDSGLPNDRFFAVRPEGSVSTLKIQRTERGDSAVYLCASSLARQGGTGELFFGEGSRLTVL.